The 16 T cell receptor beta chains given below trace back to one sample, sequenced in a study of graft-versus-host responses after intestinal transplantation. The assay was immunoSEQ multiplex PCR, and TCRdb's table has in-frame clones only and misses some. The sample lists approximately 3,000 clones; 30% to 35% were seen once. This specimen was alloreactive CD4+ T cells from a mixed lymphocyte reaction culture, taken before transplantation. Indicated subset: CFSE-low proliferating T cells sorted from roughly six-day pre-transplant mixed lymphocyte reaction (GvH or HvG direction). Source of these receptors: a human patient who was an organ donor for intestinal transplantation.

This clone was detected a few times. The chain couples TRBV28 to TRBJ1-4; TRBD1 is a possible D gene (6 bases). With 4 bases removed from V and 4 bases from J, the gap between germline ends came to 13 bases. This CDR3 is built from 15 residues. Germline assignment: CDR1 MDHEN and CDR2 SYDVKM. CDR3 nucleotide sequence: TGTGCCAGCAGTTCGAACAGGGTGTTTAATGAAAAACTGTTTTTT. It translates to CASSSNRVFNEKLFF.

J is TRBJ1-1 and V is TRBV2, with 10 bases identical to TRBD1. Germline V CDR1 and CDR2: SNHLY, FYNNEI. The junction had 7 bases not matched to a gene; V was cut back by 6 bases and J by 0 bases. The CDR3 has 16 amino acids. CDR3 region: CASRFRQGAMNTEAFF. The CDR3 bases are TGTGCCAGCAGGTTTCGACAGGGGGCGATGAACACTGAAGCTTTCTTT.

The V call is TRBV4-2, the J call TRBJ2-7; D ambiguous. The V gene's germline CDR1 is LGHNA and CDR2 YNFKEQ. V was pared by 5 bases and J by 3 bases, with 11 bases between. The CDR3 totals 13 residues. The CDR3 is CASSLYIGYEQYF. The DNA for the CDR3 is TGTGCCAGCAGCTTGTATATCGGCTACGAGCAGTACTTC.

This chain links TRBV5-1 with TRBJ1-4, with D possibly being TRBD1 (5 bases). The CDR3 has 14 residues. The V end was cut by 0 bases, the J end by 13 bases, with 16 bases between. Looked up from germline, CDR1 is SGHRS and CDR2 is YFSETQ. DNA for the CDR3: TGCGCCAGCAGCTTGGGAGGGGAGGGCCTGAGACTGTTTTTT. Protein product: CASSLGGEGLRLFF.

The V gene is TRBV5-1, the J gene TRBJ1-2, with unresolved D. This CDR3 comprises 15 residues. Germline CDR1 SGHRS, CDR2 YFSETQ. The V gene lost 1 base and the J gene lost 4 bases, with 14 bases spanning the gap. The CDR3 bases are TGCGCCAGCAGCTTGATCGACGGACCCGTCTATGGCTACACCTTC. Translated: CASSLIDGPVYGYTF.

This clone appeared a few times. This chain links TRBV28 with TRBJ1-5, with TRBD1 as a possible D gene (6 bases). The CDR3 sequence is 12 residues long. CDR1 is MDHEN, CDR2 SYDVKM, per germline. Trimming stripped 5 bases from V and 11 bases from J, with 13 bases between. The CDR3, as DNA: TGTGCCAGCAGTCTACAACAGGGAGCCCAGCATTTT. Encoded protein: CASSLQQGAQHF.

This clone was counted only a few times. The chain recombines TRBV11-2 with TRBJ2-7; D is unresolved. Looked up from germline, CDR1 is SGHAT and CDR2 is FQNNGV. Trimming stripped 2 bases from V and 1 base from J, with 15 bases between. CDR3 size: 16 residues. The CDR3 DNA reads as TGTGCCAGCAGCTTACGGCGAGAGGCGCGATCCTACGAGCAGTACTTC. This codes for CASSLRREARSYEQYF.

The V gene is TRBV7-9, the J gene TRBJ2-1; perhaps TRBD2 as D (5 bases). Between the trimmed V and J ends, which lost 1 base and 4 bases, there was a span of 11 bases. CDR1 SEHNR and CDR2 FQNEAQ come from the germline V gene (reference sequence). This CDR3 is 15 amino acids long. The CDR3: CASSLVSGIYNEQFF. The CDR3 DNA reads as TGTGCCAGCAGCTTAGTATCCGGGATATACAATGAGCAGTTCTTC. The full variable domain, its missing parts supplied by reference TRBV7-9 and TRBJ2-1, is DTGVSQNPRHKITKRGQNVTFRCDPISEHNRLYWYRQTLGQGPEFLTYFQNEAQLEKSRLLSDRFSAERPKGSFSTLEIQRTEQGDSAMYLCASSLVSGIYNEQFFGPGTRLTVL.

This clone appeared a few times. The chain has TRBV7-2 and TRBJ2-7, with D possibly matching TRBD2 (5 bases). The germline V gene has CDR1 SGHTA and CDR2 FQGNSA. The CDR3 consists of 13 residues. The V end was cut by 1 base, the J end by 11 bases, with 15 bases between. CDR3: CASSLVAGSAEYF. The DNA of the CDR3 is TGTGCCAGCAGCTTAGTTGCGGGTAGCGCGGAGTACTTC.

The chain uses TRBV7-3 and TRBJ1-2, with 8 bases lining up with TRBD1. The CDR3 is 13 amino acids. The V segment lost 2 bases and the J segment 4 bases; nucleotides outside the gene matches: 0. Germline values: CDR1 SGHTA, CDR2 FQGTGA. As DNA, the CDR3 is TGTGCCAGCAGCTTAGGACAGGGCTATGGCTACACCTTC. This encodes CASSLGQGYGYTF.

The chain has TRBV28 and TRBJ1-1; D is ambiguous. V lost 3 bases and J lost 4, with 9 bases in between. Germline loops: CDR1 MDHEN, CDR2 SYDVKM. This CDR3 spans 13 amino acids. CDR3 loop: CASSLPGVTEAFF. The CDR3 coding sequence is TGTGCCAGCAGTTTGCCCGGGGTCACTGAAGCTTTCTTT.

This chain uses TRBV6-5 with TRBJ1-1; D is unclear. Germline lookup yields CDR1 MNHEY and CDR2 SVGAGI. V lost 0 bases, J lost 8 bases, and 16 bases lay in between. This CDR3 is 15 amino acids long. The CDR3 nucleotides are TGTGCCAGCAGTTACTCGAATGCGGGGAACATCGAAGCTTTCTTT. It yields the protein CASSYSNAGNIEAFF.

The gene calls are TRBV7-6 and TRBJ1-1; D is uncertain. CDR1 is SGHVS and CDR2 is FNYEAQ in the germline V gene. V was pared by 3 bases and J by 0 bases, with 5 bases between. This CDR3 is 13 amino acids long. The CDR3 loop reads CASSLLVNTEAFF. Written as DNA, the CDR3 is TGTGCCAGCAGCTTGCTGGTGAACACTGAAGCTTTCTTT.

This clone was counted a single time. The chain is built from TRBV18 and TRBJ2-7; D is possibly TRBD1 (5 bases). With 6 bases removed from V and 0 bases from J, the gap between germline ends came to 12 bases. Per the germline V gene, CDR1 is KGHSH and CDR2 is LQKENI. The CDR3 contains 14 residues. Here the CDR3 reads CASSPQGSSYEQYF. The DNA for the CDR3 is TGTGCCAGCTCCCCTCAGGGTAGCTCCTACGAGCAGTACTTC.

This clone occurred once. The chain is built from TRBV19 and TRBJ2-3; D not resolved. Between the trimmed V and J ends, which lost 11 bases and 6 bases, there was a span of 9 bases. The germline CDR1 and CDR2 sequences are LNHDA and SQIVND (reference sequence). CDR3 length: 10 amino acids. CDR3 sequence reads: CAVTGDTQYF. CDR3 coding DNA: TGTGCCGTGACCGGCGATACGCAGTATTTT.

This clone was counted between two and nine times. This CDR3 is CASSVGTTGETQYF. The CDR3 DNA reads as TGTGCCAGCAGCGTAGGGACCACAGGGGAGACCCAGTACTTC. The chain joins TRBV9 to TRBJ2-5, with D possibly matching TRBD1 (6 bases). Looked up from germline, CDR1 is SGDLS and CDR2 is YYNGEE. Trimming stripped 0 bases from V and 5 bases from J, with 11 bases between. This CDR3 region has 14 residues.